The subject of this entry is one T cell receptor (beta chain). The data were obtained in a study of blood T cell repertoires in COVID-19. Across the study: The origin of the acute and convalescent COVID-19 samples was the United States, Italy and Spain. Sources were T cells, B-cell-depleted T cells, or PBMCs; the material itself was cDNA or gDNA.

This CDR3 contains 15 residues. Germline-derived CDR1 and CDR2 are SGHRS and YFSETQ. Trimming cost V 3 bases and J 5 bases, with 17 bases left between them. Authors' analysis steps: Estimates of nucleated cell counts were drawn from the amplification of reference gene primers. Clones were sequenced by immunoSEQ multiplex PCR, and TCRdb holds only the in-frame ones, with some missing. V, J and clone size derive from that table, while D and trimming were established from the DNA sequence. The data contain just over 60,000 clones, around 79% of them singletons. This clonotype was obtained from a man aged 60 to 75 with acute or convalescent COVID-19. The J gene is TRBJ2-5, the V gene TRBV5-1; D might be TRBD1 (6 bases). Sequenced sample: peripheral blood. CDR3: CASSYLTGTGETQYF. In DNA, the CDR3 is TGCGCCAGCAGCTACCTAACAGGGACGGGGGAGACCCAGTACTTC.